This T cell receptor beta chain was sequenced in a study of T cells in Graves' hyperthyroidism and ophthalmopathy. Points from the study as a whole: From stable hyperthyroidism, ophthalmopathy was separated by a 13 V-J model.

This clonotype has a count of ten or more. As yet, its antigen is unknown. Using RNA transcripts as the source, TCR beta CDR3 regions were amplified. The study used the HTBI primer set for a first-round RT-PCR of the TCR CDR3. MiXCR, applied by TCRdb to the multiplex PCR reads, yields one record per CDR3 protein. Counted here are around 340,000 distinct CDR3 sequences, roughly 20% occurring once; the ten biggest clones make up roughly 15%. For the diagnoses, clinical symptoms, serum thyroxine and TRAb, thyroid ultrasound and orbital computed tomography were used. Source material: blood. The source of this sequence is a woman in her 40s with Graves' ophthalmopathy.

The CDR3 spells CASSESGAGYGYTF. Here the CDR3 DNA reads TGTGCCAGCAGTGAAAGCGGGGCTGGATATGGCTACACCTTC. The V call is TRBV6-1, the J call TRBJ1-2, with D tentatively TRBD1 (5 bases). The V gene's germline CDR1 is MNHNS and CDR2 SASEGT. The V and J ends lost 2 bases and 5 bases respectively, with 12 bases between them. The CDR3 spans 14 residues.